The following is a T cell receptor beta chain sequence with its context. This clonotype was observed at least ten times. The clone's antigen remains unknown. Base qualities are not provided; no much larger clone lies one nucleotide away. Sequencing was performed on an Illumina HiSeq 2000. Multiplex PCR amplification was used to build the TCR beta chain libraries. The amplified TCR beta chain products were analyzed by high-throughput sequencing. The raw public reads went through TCRdb reprocessing: fastp at Q25, MiXCR clone calling, in-frame beta chains kept. CDR3 protein sequences are deduplicated, and each keeps its most common genes and DNA. The sample profile shows 270,000 or so distinct CDR3 sequences; 30% of them were found once. 0.85% to 1.2% of the sample is held by the ten biggest clonotypes. The data derive from a study of breast tumors, draining lymph nodes, adjacent tissues (dated by TCRdb to about 2016). In the study overall: The study compared TCR beta repertoires across tumor, adjacent nontumor tissue and axillary lymph nodes from breast cancer patients. In human breast cancer, the study set out to assess how tumor, surrounding tissue and draining lymph node repertoires relate to one another and whether T cells might be exchanged between them.

The axillary draining lymph nodes of breast cancer patients were the source of the lymph node samples. The CDR3 holds 15 amino acids from the cysteine to the phenylalanine. This entry keeps only the CDR3 DNA: 45 bases, framed from base 1. Trimming accounts for 5 bases at V and 6 bases at J, while the number of junction bases matched to no gene is 7. What the study reported, not specific to this receptor: Tumor and nontumor tissue repertoires were found to be significantly more similar in luminal-like than in basal-like breast cancer. A scenario in which most tumor T cells derive from the lymph node and then expand within tumor tissue was judged to be consistent with the data. The conclusion that tumor T cells originate in lymph nodes was presented as consistent with a hypothesis rather than as directly demonstrated. Tumor T-cell repertoires showed less diversity than lymph node repertoires and more diversity than nontumor tissue repertoires, and tumor T-cell repertoires showed preferential V and J gene usage.

The sample was axillary lymph node tissue. The rearrangement combines TRBV12-3 or TRBV12-4 with TRBJ2-1; the central 10 bases match TRBD2. The sequence was collected from a female donor with breast cancer. Some clones in this sample may be carry-over from other donors' samples. The sequence in DNA is TGTGCCAGCAGTCCGCTAGCGGGAGACCCCAATGAGCAGTTCTTC. Its translation is CASSPLAGDPNEQFF.